This T cell receptor beta chain was captured in a study of OX40 agonist ivuxolimab in advanced cancers. Whole-study context: In this cohort, patients received ivuxolimab, an agonistic anti-OX40 (CD134) antibody. Study results and limitations: The mean number of expanded clones was higher in CD8+ T cells than in CD4+. Relatively little clonal expansion, among the lowest observed, appeared in partial responders at 0.1-3.0 mg/kg.

Profiling relied on immunoSEQ multiplex PCR, and the TCRdb table lists in-frame clones only, not all of them. The sample comprises fewer than 70,000 clones, about 88% of which are singletons, and roughly 4% rests with the top ten. With respect to this clone: Its antigen is unidentified.

Germline-derived CDR1 and CDR2 are SEHNR and FQNEAQ (reference sequence). Trimming left V 3 bases short and J 2 bases short, with 10 bases between. CDR3 size: 14 residues. The chain uses TRBV7-9 and TRBJ1-1, with D maybe TRBD1 (6 bases). Sequenced here: CD4+ or CD8+ T cells sorted from blood, sampled in a trial of the OX40 agonist ivuxolimab. This receptor was obtained from an adult with an advanced solid tumor such as melanoma, head and neck, liver or kidney cancer. The CDR3 reads CASSFRGANTEAFF. In nucleotides, the CDR3 is TGTGCCAGCAGCTTCCGGGGGGCAAACACTGAAGCTTTCTTT.